This record concerns one TCR beta chain sequence. RNA was extracted with the RNeasy kit, and a quantity of roughly 0.45 to 1 ug was reverse transcribed using random hexamers. The amplification used immunoSEQ multiplex PCR on TCR beta CDR3; it spanned 54 Vbeta and 13 Jbeta. TCRdb ran MiXCR on the immunoSEQ multiplex PCR reads and lists one entry per CDR3 protein. Of about 190,000 distinct CDR3 sequences listed, roughly 91% are singletons. This CDR3 has 14 residues. V lost 6 bases and J lost 3; bases outside the gene matches: 7. Germline values: CDR1 DFQATT, CDR2 SNEGSKA (reference sequence). The data derive from a study of CD8 T cells in Susac syndrome.

The chain joins TRBV20-1 to TRBJ2-7; 11 bases line up with TRBD2. Specimen: CD4+ T cells from PBMCs. This clonotype was obtained from a human donor with Susac syndrome. The CDR3 sequence: CSALTSGVSYEQYF. CDR3 nucleotide sequence: TGCAGTGCCCTGACTAGCGGGGTGAGCTACGAGCAGTACTTC.